This record concerns one TCR beta chain sequence. It lacks a known antigen. Per-base quality was not reported, and no clone a single base away is much larger than it. This sample is part of a study of cytomegalovirus exposure and HLA in healthy donors (dated by TCRdb to 2015 to 2018). With respect to the entire study: According to an earlier analysis of 587 of the donors, about 170 million T cells yielded 117 million unique TCR beta sequences and less than 300 Gb of sequence data. The study combined high-throughput TCR immunosequencing, statistical association of individual TCRs with disease status, and machine learning to predict cytomegalovirus infection status. HLA typing included class I and class II loci at four-digit resolution. About 280 gigabases of sequencing data and approximately 91 million unique TCR sequences made up an early release that covered fewer than 650 HLA-typed donors. Every repertoire in the discovery cohort had been generated on one and the same sequencing platform. Rather than drawing on any new phenotypic data, the later analysis identified candidate immune exposures from TCR beta sequences and the way those sequences occurred across donors. Among under 450 genotyped donors of the cohort, an average of approximately 230,000 unique TCR beta nucleotide sequences were sequenced per donor, roughly 20% of them non-productive. The study was designed to test whether signatures of past pathogen exposure could be identified by cataloging public T cell receptors. The genetic ancestry cluster associated with self-reported Caucasian donors included 80% to 90% of the roughly 410 genotyped donors. Typing coverage varied by locus: roughly 629-630 donors for A, B, C, DRB1 and DQB1; roughly 500 for DQA1; nearly 610 for DPA1; 450 to 480 for DPB1. An earlier analysis of 500 to 650 of the donors applied high-throughput TCR beta sequencing to assess whether each TCR beta V gene segment acted as functional or pseudogenic. A separate validation cohort of approximately 120 different subjects was used in addition to the approximately 640-subject first cohort. The study profiled the T cell repertoires of under 850 subjects by immunosequencing and related them to cytomegalovirus serostatus. A later genetic analysis used genome-wide SNP genotypes for about three fifths of the 666 donors, treating that subset as a discovery cohort. Donor age, sex, ethnicity and CMV serostatus were compiled together with the repertoire data. Roughly five DR-DQ haplotypes were treated as single units for association and clustering because of strong linkage in the cohort. A later analysis re-examined previously published TCR beta repertoires from 610 or so donors and added high-resolution HLA genotyping to investigate patterns of TCR occurrence.

The cohort was made up of about 610 healthy bone marrow donors. Cohort members were all nominally healthy when sampled, although unrecorded immune exposures were likely present. The donor tested CMV seronegative and was one of the 352 seronegative cohort members. Every donor gave a peripheral blood sample, and the peripheral blood mononuclear cells from that sample were used for TCR beta sequencing. The Qiagen DNeasy Blood Extraction Kit was used to extract genomic DNA from the blood cell samples. From the cysteine through the phenylalanine, the CDR3 covers 12 amino acids. CDR3 DNA only is kept here, 36 bases in frame from base 1. The germline V gene (reference sequence) provides CDR1 SSHAT and CDR2 FNYEAQ. Deletion took 3 bases off V and 8 bases off J, with a span of 8 bases between the germline ends. The investigation overall reported the following: When HLA alleles, especially DR and DQ, strongly co-occurred, TCR associations were difficult to assign to individual alleles. In a later analysis, TCR association rates were found to vary across HLA loci, with the most associated TCRs seen for DRB1 alleles and the fewest for HLA-C alleles. Only TCR beta chains were sequenced in this cohort, and the absence of alpha or paired-chain data limited detectable features. The study gave a list of under 200 TCR beta chains associated with cytomegalovirus. Most CMV-associated TCR beta chains appeared to be HLA-restricted in a later analysis, and the HLA associations seemed to be driven largely by CMV exposure. Linkage disequilibrium might explain the correlated functional status among segregating V segments, but an unknown experimental factor could not be excluded. Because counts were too low, 15 or so rarely observed V segments, including chromosome 9 orphons, were excluded from the earlier analysis of around 640 of the donors. V-gene and J-gene trimming of TCR beta chains was associated with a missense DCLRE1C variant in a later genetic analysis, and the association was replicated in an independent cohort. In a later analysis, some 18,000 TCR beta sequences were associated with specific HLA alleles at a false discovery rate of 0.05. Most TCR sequences were seen in very few donors, while some public TCRs were found in many individuals. The authors suggested that the approach could potentially be generalized to other disease states and immunological phenotypes. A further reported finding was that TCR beta sequences accurately predicted the HLA-A and HLA-B alleles for most subjects in the first cohort. An earlier analysis of approximately 590 of the donors showed that most TCR beta V segments appeared in productive rearrangements either about 87% or about 30% of the time, which broadly matched IMGT annotations. Compared with the approximately 710-donor mean, donors in an Asian-associated ancestry cluster had fewer N-insertions in productive TCRs, according to a later genetic analysis. Roughly uniform sequencing depth across donors was assumed in presence/absence analyses, although this assumption may not hold. A later analysis found that HLA-associated TCR beta chains were more clonally expanded and had lower generation probabilities than equally common non-associated chains. Cytomegalovirus status was reported to be diagnosed by the classifier with high specificity and sensitivity in both the original and validation cohorts. Because HLA typing was unavailable for some donors at each locus, only the typed subset was used in association tests. A cluster of highly shared sequence variants was judged likely to represent a technical artifact of the sequencing pipeline. The only immune exposure information available for the cohort was CMV serostatus. A later analysis reported that several top co-occurrence clusters appeared linked to parvovirus B19, influenza, CMV and Epstein-Barr virus. Because the 87-base-pair reads could not distinguish some IMGT-functional V segments, including TRBV6-2 and TRBV6-3, those segments were excluded. In vitro tests confirmed that a few of the cytomegalovirus-associated TCR beta chains recognize cytomegalovirus antigens.

Libraries came from the immunoSEQ multiplex PCR assay. The multiplex PCR relied on a mix of 60 forward primers for TCR Vbeta segments and 13 reverse primers for TCR Jbeta segments. A multiplex PCR assay on genomic DNA amplified the CDR3 region of rearranged TCR beta genes. Amplified TCR beta libraries were sequenced as 87-base-pair reads on the Illumina HiSeq System. The authors' pipeline ran thus. Across the 670 or so repertoires, a later analysis counted roughly 84 million unique TCR beta chains, 9 million to 14 million of which were shared by at least two donors. A nearest-neighbor algorithm error-corrected the raw reads and collapsed the reads into unique sequences, merging closely related sequences to remove PCR and sequencing errors. CDR3 sequences were aligned to IMGT reference sequences to assign V, D and J gene segments. Each retained sequence needed at least a six-nucleotide match to both a V gene segment and a J gene segment. A rearrangement was called productive if the CDR3 had no stop codons and remained in frame with V and J, and every other rearrangement was called non-productive. CDR3 was defined by IMGT convention, running from the second conserved V-encoded cysteine to the conserved J-encoded phenylalanine. The earlier analysis of about 610 of the donors excluded any sequence lacking an unambiguous match to a single V gene segment. An earlier analysis of 587 of the donors classified V segments as functional when productive rearrangements were above 56.7% and as segregating when the standard deviation between donors was above 5%. A statistical classification framework was developed to diagnose cytomegalovirus status using the catalog of TCR beta chain sequences. In a later analysis, V and J genes were assigned by comparing TCR nucleotide sequences against IMGT/GENE-DB human TR gene sequences. The TCRdist pipeline was used in a later analysis to assign CDR3 sequences and most-parsimonious VDJ recombination scenarios. A later analysis defined each TCR beta chain by its CDR3 amino acid sequence plus V-gene family, and excluded reads lacking a unique V-gene family. As a way to deal with suspected cross-contamination and a sequencing artifact, a later analysis dropped over 550 nucleotide sequences that were highly shared and had low generation probability. A later analysis calculated a clonal expansion index for each public chain from normalized within-repertoire ranks of inferred template counts. In a later analysis, generation probabilities were computed with a VDJ recombination model fitted to out-of-frame rearrangements, and the resulting probabilities were checked against IGoR. In a later analysis, hypergeometric tests were used to score TCR-TCR, TCR-HLA and TCR-CMV co-occurrence, with a repertoire-size bias correction applied to TCR pairs. False discovery rates were estimated in a later analysis by permuting HLA or CMV assignments 20 times. In a later analysis, co-occurring TCRs were grouped with DBSCAN, and TCRdist sequence similarity was added when clustering was performed within HLA-allele-positive subsets. Repertoires with fewer than 30,000 or more than 120,000 public chains, plus five repertoires with anomalous nucleotide sharing, were excluded from co-occurrence clustering. What TCRdb holds here is the immuneACCESS table cut down to in-frame rearrangements. Part of the clones is not present; checked against another copy, under half of the missing clones reflect an unresolved V gene, and the others are unexplained. From that table come the V and J calls and clone size; the DNA was used to work out D and trimming. This sample holds about 190,000 clones; approximately 78% were observed only once. The leading ten clones occupy approximately 0.8% of the sample.

The sequencing sample was made of PBMCs. This receptor chain uses TRBV7-7 and TRBJ2-1; TRBD1 is a possible D gene, resting on 6 matching bases. The TCR sequence derives from a woman between 18 and 29 years old in good health and CMV-seronegative. At the DNA level, the sequence is TGTGCCAGCAGCTTGAAGGGGGATGAGCAGTTCTTC. This sequence encodes CASSLKGDEQFF.